This T cell receptor (beta chain) was documented in a study of T-cell reconstitution after alpha-beta-depleted transplantation in children (dated by TCRdb to about 2016). Regarding the complete study: Using TCR repertoire profiling, the study followed T-cell immune reconstitution in a quantitative way in children after TCRalphabeta/CD19-depleted allogeneic hematopoietic cell transplantation. The investigation overall reported the following: Over the following months the frequencies of hyperexpanded clones went down, and after one year T-cell counts and TCRbeta diversity were mostly credited to newly produced T cells. The apparently early alphabetaT-cell count recovery about two months after transplant was reportedly dependent on only several hundred rapidly expanded clones derived from non-depleted graft cells. In some patients, the high TCRbeta diversity seen at day 60 was put down to recipient T cells and intrathymic progenitors that had survived conditioning.

This clonotype turned up a few times. Its antigen has not been determined. No base quality information exists; no much larger clone differs at one position. The library was obtained by PCR. This sample was sequenced with an Illumina HiSeq 2500. TCR library preparation used molecular barcoding, with unique molecular identifiers applied to normalize quantification of the TCRbeta repertoire. TCRdb took the public reads, trimmed them with fastp at Q25, ran MiXCR for clone calling and kept in-frame beta chains. Each entry is one CDR3 protein sequence, shown with its most common DNA and genes. For this sample there are a few hundred thousand distinct CDR3 sequences; 20% to 30% appear just once. The ten largest clones capture around a third of the sample. V gives up 5 bases and J gives up 0 bases, and the segment between their germline ends measures 11 bases. Counted from cysteine to phenylalanine, this CDR3 has 15 amino acids. CDR3 DNA is the only sequence kept; it has 45 bases, read in frame from the first base. CDR1 and CDR2 are read off the germline V gene as SGHVS and FNYEAQ.

The meaning of the sample's treatment or condition label: allogeneic hematopoietic cell transplantation with graft depleted of TCRalphabeta T cells and CD19 B cells. Transplant recipients were children who received TCRalphabeta/CD19-depleted allogeneic hematopoietic cell grafts. The receptor chain draws on TRBV7-6 and TRBJ1-3, with the D segment identity uncertain. This sequence was found in a boy younger than two with Wiskott-Aldrich syndrome, due to receive a stem cell transplant. The material was PBMCs, obtained before TCRalphabeta/CD19-depleted stem cell transplant. The CDR3 region: CASSNPYGSGNTIYF. The nucleotide sequence is given as TGTGCCAGCAGCAACCCCTACGGCTCTGGAAACACCATATATTTT.